The rows below give T cell receptor beta chains drawn from one sample of a study of human T cells and chemical hapten exposure. In TCRdb, the RACE reads were re-called with MiXCR into one record per CDR3 protein. The table shows around 340,000 distinct CDR3 sequences, with around 7% occurring only once. Sequenced here: whole blood, sampled in connection with sensitization to the hapten diphenylcyclopropenone (DPC). These TCRs come from a woman under 30 with alopecia areata. Some clones in this sample may be carry-over from other donors' samples. Both conserved end residues are part of each CDR3. D genes are given only for firm matches. Clone size is stated in some rows and not others, as once, few, many or a class when expanded.

j_call | d_call | v_call | clone_size | cdr3_nt | cdr3_aa
TRBJ1-1 | - | TRBV7-9 | few | TGTGCCAGCAGCTTACTCAGAGGGATCGAAGCTTTCTTT | CASSLLRGIEAFF
TRBJ1-1 | TRBD1 | TRBV9 | many | TGTGCCAGCAGCGTAGCGGGACAGGGGGCAAACACTGAAGCTTTCTTT | CASSVAGQGANTEAFF
TRBJ1-2 | - | TRBV4-1 | many | TGCGCCAGCAGCCCCCGGGGGAGACTTAACTATGGCTACACCTTC | CASSPRGRLNYGYTF
TRBJ1-1 | - | TRBV20-1 | many | TGCAGTGCAACTACAGAGAACACTGAAGCTTTCTTT | CSATTENTEAFF
TRBJ1-1 | - | TRBV6-2/TRBV6-3 | - | TGTGCCAGCAGTTCGGTCTCCAGAGGAGGGAACACTGAAGCTTTCTTT | CASSSVSRGGNTEAFF
TRBJ2-7 | - | TRBV12-3/TRBV12-4 | many | TGTGCCAGCAGTTTCTCCGGTCTATCAGGGGACGAGCAGTACTTC | CASSFSGLSGDEQYF
TRBJ1-3 | - | TRBV9 | few | TGTGCCAGCAGCGTAGACATATCCTCTGGAAACACCATATATTTT | CASSVDISSGNTIYF
TRBJ2-5 | - | TRBV28 | - | TGTGCCAGCCGAGGACGGACTCTGTACTTC | CASRGRTLYF
TRBJ2-5 | - | TRBV5-1 | many | TGCGCCAGCAGCTTGGACGGGACGCTACAAGAGACCCAGTACTTC | CASSLDGTLQETQYF
TRBJ2-6 | - | TRBV24-1 | - | TGTGCCACCAGTGATGACCAGGGAGCCGGGGCCAACGTCCTGACTTTC | CATSDDQGAGANVLTF
TRBJ2-3 | - | TRBV14 | many | TGTGCCAGCAGCCAAGATCCGGCGCTAGATACGCAGTATTTT | CASSQDPALDTQYF
TRBJ1-2 | TRBD1 | TRBV27 | - | TGTGCCAGCAGTCTAGACAGGGCACGAGGCTACACCTTC | CASSLDRARGYTF
TRBJ2-5 | - | TRBV7-2 | - | TGTGCCAGCAGCTCTCAGGGTTTTTCGGAGACCCAGTACTTC | CASSSQGFSETQYF
TRBJ2-1 | TRBD1 | TRBV7-2 | few | TGTGCCAGCAGCGTCGGGACAGGGTTAGGTGAGCAGTTCTTC | CASSVGTGLGEQFF
TRBJ2-2 | TRBD1 | TRBV12-5 | - | TGTGCTGGTGGTTTTGGTCCAGGCGACAGGGCGAACACCGGGGAGCTGTTTTTT | CAGGFGPGDRANTGELFF
TRBJ2-3 | - | TRBV12-3/TRBV12-4 | few | TGTGCCAGCAGTTTACATCAGCAGTATTTT | CASSLHQQYF
TRBJ2-4 | TRBD2 | TRBV4-1 | many | TGCGCCAGCAGCCAGACAGTTGGTTCGAGCGGGGCAGCCAAAAACATTCAGTACTTC | CASSQTVGSSGAAKNIQYF
TRBJ2-1 | TRBD2 | TRBV11-2 | few | TGTGCCAGCAGCTCCGGGGGGATGTTCAATGAGCAGTTCTTC | CASSSGGMFNEQFF
TRBJ2-4 | - | TRBV4-3 | - | TGCGCCAGCAGCCAAGATTTTGGAGGGGCCGCCAGAGGGTACTTC | CASSQDFGGAARGYF
TRBJ1-5 | - | TRBV6-6 | few | TGTGCCAGCAGGGATAATAATCAGCCCCAGCATTTT | CASRDNNQPQHF
TRBJ1-1 | - | TRBV29-1 | few | TGCAGCGTTACCGACAGGAACACTGAAGCTTTCTTT | CSVTDRNTEAFF
TRBJ2-2 | - | TRBV10-3 | - | TGTGCCATCACCGGACAAGGCACCGGGGAGCTGTTTTTT | CAITGQGTGELFF
TRBJ1-5 | TRBD1 | TRBV29-1 | - | TGCAGCGTTAAGGACAGGGGAAATCAGCCCCAGCATTTT | CSVKDRGNQPQHF
TRBJ1-6 | - | TRBV27 | - | TGTGCCAGCAGCTTCCGGGCCTTTCGGTTCGAGGGGTCACCCCTCCACTTT | CASSFRAFRFEGSPLHF
TRBJ1-5 | - | TRBV7-2 | many | TGTGCCAGCAGCTTAGATGATCAGCCCCAGCATTTT | CASSLDDQPQHF
TRBJ2-7 | - | TRBV7-9 | few | TGTGCCAGCAGCTCTGACAGGCGGGGCTCCTACGAGCAGTACTTC | CASSSDRRGSYEQYF
TRBJ2-3 | - | TRBV7-2 | - | TGTGCCAGCAGGTTCGAACAAAGCACAGATACGCAGTATTTT | CASRFEQSTDTQYF
TRBJ1-5 | - | TRBV4-3 | few | TGCGCCAGCAGCCAAGATCGGGGAGCGGGGGGACAGCCCCAGCATTTT | CASSQDRGAGGQPQHF
TRBJ2-5 | - | TRBV29-1 | - | TGCAGCGTTCGAACGGGGGAGACCCAGTACTTC | CSVRTGETQYF
TRBJ2-1 | TRBD2 | TRBV7-8 | many | TGTGCCAGCAGCCGAGCACGACTAGCGGGTTTGTCCAATGAGCAGTTCTTC | CASSRARLAGLSNEQFF
TRBJ2-7 | TRBD1 | TRBV6-5 | many | TGTGCCAGCAGTTACTCCCCGGGACAGCTATCCGAGCAGTACTTC | CASSYSPGQLSEQYF
TRBJ2-7 | TRBD2 | TRBV7-2 | many | TGTGCCAGCAGTCCCGGGACTAGTGTTTTCTACGAGCAGTACTTC | CASSPGTSVFYEQYF
TRBJ2-3 | - | TRBV6-1 | - | TGTGCCAGCAGTCCAGGGGGGGAGGCCCTGGGGTCCACAGATACGCAGTATTTT | CASSPGGEALGSTDTQYF
TRBJ1-5 | - | TRBV12-3/TRBV12-4 | few | TGTGCCAGCGGGGAGTCCGGAGATCAGCCCCAGCATTTT | CASGESGDQPQHF
TRBJ1-5 | TRBD1 | TRBV2 | few | TGTGCCAGCAGCCCAGTCATCGGGACAGGGGTTCAGCCCCAGCATTTT | CASSPVIGTGVQPQHF
TRBJ1-2 | TRBD1 | TRBV29-1 | - | TGCAGCGTTGAAGATGTAACAGGGGGAGGTTATGGCTACACCTTC | CSVEDVTGGGYGYTF
TRBJ1-1 | - | TRBV18 | few | TGTGCCAGCTCACCCAAGAACACTGAAGCTTTCTTT | CASSPKNTEAFF
TRBJ2-7 | - | TRBV27 | few | TGTGCCAGCAGTTTGGAGCGCTCCTACGAGCAGTACTTC | CASSLERSYEQYF
TRBJ2-1 | TRBD2 | TRBV12-3/TRBV12-4 | many | TGTGCCAGCAGTTTAGCTAGCGGGGGGTCCTACAATGAGCAGTTCTTC | CASSLASGGSYNEQFF
TRBJ2-7 | - | TRBV6-5 | few | TGTGCCAGCAGTAATGCCGTGCCCCCATACGAGCAGTACTTC | CASSNAVPPYEQYF
TRBJ1-4 | TRBD1 | TRBV6-5 | - | TGTGCCAGCAGAAGGGGGCTTGAAAAACTGTTTTTT | CASRRGLEKLFF
TRBJ2-3 | - | TRBV5-5 | many | TGTGCCAGCAGCCCTATGCCAGATACGCAGTATTTT | CASSPMPDTQYF
TRBJ2-5 | TRBD2 | TRBV5-1 | - | TGCGCCAGCAGCTCCGGACTAGCAGAGTACCAAGAGACCCAGTACTTC | CASSSGLAEYQETQYF
TRBJ2-6 | - | TRBV6-1 | few | TGTGCCAGCAAATATGGGACTGGGGCCAACGTCCTGACTTTC | CASKYGTGANVLTF
TRBJ2-7 | - | TRBV29-1 | few | TGCAGCGTTGAAGTGGGGCAGGGTTTCTACGAGCAGTACTTC | CSVEVGQGFYEQYF
TRBJ1-4 | - | TRBV6-1 | few | TGTGCCAGCAGTGAAGATGGCAGTTCTAATGAAAAACTGTTTTTT | CASSEDGSSNEKLFF
TRBJ2-7 | TRBD1 | TRBV5-1 | few | TGCGCCAGCAGCTGGGGACCGGGACAGGGTTACGAGCAGTACTTC | CASSWGPGQGYEQYF
TRBJ2-1 | TRBD2 | TRBV7-2 | - | TGTGCCAGCAGCTTAGTTCCCGGGACTAACTACAATGAGCAGTTCTTC | CASSLVPGTNYNEQFF
TRBJ2-2 | TRBD1 | TRBV29-1 | few | TGCAGCGCCGTGACAGGGGGCGCGGTTACCGGGGAGCTGTTTTTT | CSAVTGGAVTGELFF
TRBJ1-6 | - | TRBV21-1 | - | TGTGCCCCCCGCTGGAATTCACCCCTCCACTTT | CAPRWNSPLHF
TRBJ1-5 | TRBD1 | TRBV6-5 | few | TGTGCCAGCAGATCTGGACAGGGTAATCAGCCCCAGCATTTT | CASRSGQGNQPQHF
TRBJ2-7 | TRBD1 | TRBV6-2/TRBV6-3 | few | TGTGCCAGCAGTGAAACCGGGACAGGGACCTCCTACGAGCAGTACTTC | CASSETGTGTSYEQYF
TRBJ2-1 | - | TRBV2 | - | TGTGCCAGCACCCCGACACACCTCGCCTCCTACAATGAGCAGTTCTTC | CASTPTHLASYNEQFF
TRBJ2-3 | TRBD1 | TRBV29-1 | - | TGCAGCGTTGGAGGACAGGCCAGCACAGATACGCAGTATTTT | CSVGGQASTDTQYF
TRBJ2-3 | TRBD2 | TRBV11-2 | many | TGTGCCAGCAGCTCAGGGACTAGCGGGGGCACAGATACGCAGTATTTT | CASSSGTSGGTDTQYF
TRBJ1-1 | - | TRBV7-9 | few | TGTGCCAGCAGCAACAACAGGGCTTCTGAAGCTTTCTTT | CASSNNRASEAFF
TRBJ2-4 | - | TRBV3-1 | few | TGTGCCAGCAGCCCCCAGTGGGGGTCGATAGACCTTCAGTACTTC | CASSPQWGSIDLQYF
TRBJ2-3 | TRBD2 | TRBV12-3/TRBV12-4 | - | TGTGCCAGCAAAACTAGCGGGGGGGCGGCAGATACGCAGTATTTT | CASKTSGGAADTQYF
TRBJ2-3 | TRBD2 | TRBV6-5 | few | TGTGCCAGCAGTTACTCGAGTCTAGCGGGGGTGACAGATACGCAGTATTTT | CASSYSSLAGVTDTQYF